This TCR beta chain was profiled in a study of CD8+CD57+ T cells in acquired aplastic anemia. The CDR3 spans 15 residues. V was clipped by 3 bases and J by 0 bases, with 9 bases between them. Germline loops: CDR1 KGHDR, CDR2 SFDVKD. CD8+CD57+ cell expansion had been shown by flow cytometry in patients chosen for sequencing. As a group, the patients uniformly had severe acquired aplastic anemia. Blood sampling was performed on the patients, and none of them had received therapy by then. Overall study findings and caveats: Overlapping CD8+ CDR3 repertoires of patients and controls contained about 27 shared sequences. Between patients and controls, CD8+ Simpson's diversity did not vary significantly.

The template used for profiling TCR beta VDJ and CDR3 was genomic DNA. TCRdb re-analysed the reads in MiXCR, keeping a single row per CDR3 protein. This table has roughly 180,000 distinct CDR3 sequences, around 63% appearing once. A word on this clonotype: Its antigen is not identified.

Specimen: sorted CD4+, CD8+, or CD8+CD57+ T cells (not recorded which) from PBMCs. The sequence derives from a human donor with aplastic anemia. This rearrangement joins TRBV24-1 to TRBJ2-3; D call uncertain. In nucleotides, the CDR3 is TGTGCCACCAGTGATGCCAGGCTTAGCACAGATACGCAGTATTTT. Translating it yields CATSDARLSTDTQYF.